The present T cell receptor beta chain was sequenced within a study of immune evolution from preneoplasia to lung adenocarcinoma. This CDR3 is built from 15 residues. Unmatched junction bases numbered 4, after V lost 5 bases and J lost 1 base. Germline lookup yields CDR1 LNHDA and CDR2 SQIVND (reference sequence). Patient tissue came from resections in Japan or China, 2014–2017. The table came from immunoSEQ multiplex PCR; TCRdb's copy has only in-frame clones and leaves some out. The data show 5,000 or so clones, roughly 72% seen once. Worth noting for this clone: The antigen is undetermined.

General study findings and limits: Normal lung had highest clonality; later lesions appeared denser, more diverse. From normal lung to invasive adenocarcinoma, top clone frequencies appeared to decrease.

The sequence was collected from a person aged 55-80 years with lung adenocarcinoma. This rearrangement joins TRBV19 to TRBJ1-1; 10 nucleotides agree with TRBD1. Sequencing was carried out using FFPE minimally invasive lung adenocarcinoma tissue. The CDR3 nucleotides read TGTGCCAGTAGTGGGGACAGGGGAAGGAACACTGAAGCTTTCTTT. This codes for CASSGDRGRNTEAFF.